The 26 T cell receptor beta chains in this list originate from one sample, sequenced in a study of blood T cell repertoires in COVID-19. Using immunoSEQ multiplex PCR, the repertoire was profiled, and TCRdb retains in-frame clones only, with some absent. The data show some 87,000 clones, roughly 80% seen once. Sequencing was carried out using peripheral blood. The receptors originated from a human donor in a cohort sampled during active COVID-19.

The chain links TRBV6-1 to TRBJ2-1; D is possibly TRBD2 (7 bases). This CDR3 spans 16 amino acids. Trimming left V 2 bases short and J 3 bases short, with 14 bases between. The germline CDR1 and CDR2 sequences are MNHNS and SASEGT. CDR3 sequence (DNA): TGTGCCAGCAGTGAAAAACAGCGGGGACACTACAATGAGCAGTTCTTC. As protein: CASSEKQRGHYNEQFF.

This clone was seen only once. V is TRBV6-5 and J is TRBJ1-5, with TRBD1 identical over 7 bases. V gave up 6 bases and J gave up 4 bases; unmatched junction bases: 9. CDR1 and CDR2 (germline): MNHEY, SVGAGI. The CDR3 is 15 amino acids. Written as DNA, the CDR3 is TGTGCCAGCAGACTAGACAGGGTAGGGAATCAGCCCCAGCATTTT. Amino acid sequence: CASRLDRVGNQPQHF.

The chain recombines TRBV5-8 with TRBJ1-2; 7 nucleotides agree with TRBD1. Trimming removed 0 bases from V and 2 bases from J; junction bases left unmatched: 1. Germline-derived CDR1 and CDR2 are SGHTS and YDEGEE. This CDR3 has 14 residues. In DNA, the CDR3 is TGTGCCAGCAGCTTGGCAGGGGGAAACTATGGCTACACCTTC. Its protein product is CASSLAGGNYGYTF. Using reference TRBV5-8 and TRBJ1-2 for the parts outside the CDR3, the full variable domain is EAGVTQSPTHLIKTRGQQATLRCSPISGHTSVYWYQQALGLGLQFLLWYDEGEERNRGNFPPRFSGRQFPNYSSELNVNALELEDSALYLCASSLAGGNYGYTFGSGTRLTVV.

Only a few counts were recorded for this clone. DNA of the CDR3: TGCGCCAGCGCTTCGGGGGGCAGTTACGGGGAGCTGTTTTTT. Protein: CASASGGSYGELFF. This chain joins TRBV10-1 and TRBJ2-2; the D gene is possibly TRBD2 (7 bases). The ends were cut back, 8 bases at V and 7 bases at J, with 17 bases in the middle. CDR1 and CDR2 (germline): WNHNN, SYGVQD (reference sequence). The CDR3 consists of 14 residues.

This clone was seen just once. This chain uses TRBV25-1 with TRBJ1-4, with D tentatively TRBD1 (5 bases). Germline V lookup: CDR1 MGHDK, CDR2 SYGVNS. CDR3 length: 13 residues. The V end lost 8 bases, the J end lost 7 bases, and 14 bases lay between the germline ends. The CDR3 nucleotides read TGTGCCAGCCGGGACTTTGGCCTTGAAAAACTGTTTTTT. The encoded protein is CASRDFGLEKLFF.

The chain is built from TRBV9 and TRBJ2-5, with 10 bases fitting TRBD1. The CDR3 is made up of 15 amino acids. CDR1 SGDLS and CDR2 YYNGEE come from the germline V gene. Trimming took 4 bases from V and 5 from J; bases not matched to a gene: 8. Here the CDR3 reads CASSRRQGAGETQYF. In DNA form, the CDR3 reads TGTGCCAGCAGCAGAAGACAGGGGGCTGGGGAGACCCAGTACTTC.

This sequence joins TRBV18 and TRBJ1-1, with no clear D. The germline V gene encodes CDR1 KGHSH and CDR2 LQKENI. This CDR3 comprises 14 residues. V shed 5 bases and J shed 4 bases, with 14 bases lying between them. CDR3 protein: CASSSNSYSTEAFF. The DNA for the CDR3 is TGTGCCAGCTCAAGTAACAGTTACTCCACTGAAGCTTTCTTT.

The chain couples TRBV28 to TRBJ1-5, with D perhaps TRBD1 (5 bases). The V gene's germline CDR1 is MDHEN and CDR2 SYDVKM. The CDR3 loop spans 15 amino acids. V dropped 6 bases and J dropped 3 bases, with 15 bases sitting between them. CDR3 DNA: TGTGCCAGCAGCTCCCCGGGGGGGTTCAATCAGCCCCAGCATTTT. Its protein product is CASSSPGGFNQPQHF.

The chain employs TRBV28 and TRBJ1-5; unclear D gene. Trimming removed 3 bases from V and 2 bases from J, with 8 bases in between. The CDR3 covers 14 residues. CDR1 is MDHEN, CDR2 SYDVKM, per germline. CDR3 residues: CASSFVTGNQPQHF. Written as DNA, the CDR3 is TGTGCCAGCAGTTTCGTTACGGGCAATCAGCCCCAGCATTTT.

J is TRBJ2-7 and V is TRBV14, with 9 bases fitting TRBD1. The V and J ends lost 5 bases and 4 bases, in that order; junction bases with no gene match: 9. The CDR3 is 15 amino acids. Per germline, CDR1 SGHDN and CDR2 FVKESK. The CDR3 DNA follows: TGTGCCAGCAGCTACGCGGGACAGGGAAAATACGAGCAGTACTTC. Translating it yields CASSYAGQGKYEQYF.

V and J are TRBV19 and TRBJ1-6; possible D gene TRBD1, 6 bases. The CDR3 spans 14 residues. V lost 8 bases and J 7 bases, leaving 15 bases between the germline ends. Germline assignment: CDR1 LNHDA and CDR2 SQIVND (reference sequence). The CDR3 coding sequence is TGTGCCAGTGCAGGGGTCGGTGGGAATTCACCCCTCCACTTT. Protein product: CASAGVGGNSPLHF.

The chain is built from TRBV28 and TRBJ2-7; possibly TRBD1 for D (5 bases). Germline values: CDR1 MDHEN, CDR2 SYDVKM. Trimming shortened V by 2 bases and J by 0 bases, and 17 bases separated the two germline ends. The CDR3 has 17 amino acids. CDR3 nucleotides: TGTGCCAGCAGTTTACTCCTAGGGCAGGGAAACTCCTACGAGCAGTACTTC. It yields the protein CASSLLLGQGNSYEQYF.

The chain employs TRBV15 and TRBJ1-2; 8 bases are shared with TRBD1. CDR1 and CDR2 (germline): LNHNV, YYDKDF (reference sequence). After removal of 0 bases from V and 8 bases from J, the junction contained 11 bases not matched to a gene. CDR3 length: 16 residues. CDR3 in DNA: TGTGCCACCAGCAGAGATTCGGTCAGGGGGCGCGACGGCTACACCTTC. Translation gives CATSRDSVRGRDGYTF.

The rearrangement uses TRBV12-3 or TRBV12-4 and TRBJ1-3, with D tentatively TRBD1 (6 bases). V was trimmed by 3 bases and J by 9 bases, leaving 12 bases between them. CDR3 length equals 13 residues. Here the CDR3 DNA reads TGTGCCAGCAGTTTCCCAGGGGTCGGCACCATATATTTT. It yields the protein CASSFPGVGTIYF.

J is TRBJ1-2 and V is TRBV6-5, with 7 positions matching TRBD1. The CDR3 runs to 15 residues. V lost 5 bases, J lost 2 bases, and 8 bases stayed unmatched. Per germline, CDR1 MNHEY and CDR2 SVGAGI. In DNA form, the CDR3 reads TGTGCCAGCAGTAATAACTACAGGGGAAACTATGGCTACACCTTC. Residues: CASSNNYRGNYGYTF.

This clone was counted a single time. V and J are TRBV7-9 and TRBJ1-4, with 7 bases aligning to TRBD1. This CDR3 has 15 amino acids. The ends lost 5 bases at V and 5 bases at J; junction bases unmatched: 8. CDR1 is SEHNR, CDR2 FQNEAQ, per germline (reference sequence). This CDR3 reads CASSPRRGRNEKLFF. CDR3 DNA sequence: TGTGCCAGCAGCCCCAGGAGGGGGCGGAATGAAAAACTGTTTTTT.

The chain employs TRBV18 and TRBJ2-3; 8 bases line up with TRBD2. CDR1 KGHSH and CDR2 LQKENI come from the germline V gene. The CDR3 has 15 amino acids. Trimming at V came to 2 bases and at J to 0 bases, leaving 1 base not matched to a gene. The CDR3 loop is CASSPTGGSTDTQYF. CDR3 nucleotide sequence: TGTGCCAGCTCACCAACGGGGGGGAGCACAGATACGCAGTATTTT.

Regarding this clone: The sample has other DNA sequences that encode this CDR3 too. This chain uses TRBV5-1 with TRBJ2-7, with D unresolved. This CDR3 comprises 13 residues. Germline V gene sequence: CDR1 SGHRS, CDR2 YFSETQ. Trimming stripped 0 bases from V and 1 base from J, with 5 bases between. CDR3 sequence: CASSLAVSYEQYF. The DNA for the CDR3 is TGCGCCAGCAGCTTGGCAGTTTCCTACGAGCAGTACTTC.

The chain uses TRBV20-1 and TRBJ1-6; no firm D call. This CDR3 contains 11 residues. The germline CDR1 and CDR2 sequences are DFQATT and SNEGSKA (reference sequence). Deletions cut 3 bases from V and 16 bases from J, with 13 bases between. CDR3 nucleotide sequence: TGCAGTGCTAGCGGGATCGATAGGCTCCACTTT. Its protein is CSASGIDRLHF.

This chain joins TRBV24-1 and TRBJ1-4; D not certain. Germline lookup yields CDR1 KGHDR and CDR2 SFDVKD. V gave up 10 bases and J gave up 0 bases, with 23 bases separating them. The CDR3 covers 18 residues. CDR3 in DNA: TGTGCCACTTATACATCGAGCTTTCTAGTTGCAACTAATGAAAAACTGTTTTTT. Translation: CATYTSSFLVATNEKLFF.

This chain uses TRBV12-3 or TRBV12-4 with TRBJ1-3; the match to TRBD1 covers 10 bases. V was pared by 10 bases and J by 4 bases, with 4 bases of the junction left unmatched. The CDR3 is made up of 13 amino acids. The CDR3: CATRQGAGNTIYF. DNA for the CDR3: TGTGCCACCAGACAGGGGGCGGGAAACACCATATATTTT.

This chain joins TRBV6-2 or TRBV6-3 and TRBJ1-5; 8 bases agree with TRBD1. Trimming at V came to 7 bases and at J to 3 bases, leaving 8 bases not matched to a gene. Germline CDR1 is MNHEY and CDR2 is SVGEGT. The CDR3 has 15 amino acids. The CDR3 nucleotides are TGTGCCAGCACTCACTCAGGGGGCATCAATCAGCCCCAGCATTTT. It yields the protein CASTHSGGINQPQHF.

The V call is TRBV27, the J call TRBJ2-7; TRBD2 matches at 15 bases. The CDR3 is made up of 17 amino acids. Germline V CDR1 and CDR2: MNHEY, SMNVEV (reference sequence). Germline trimming cut 5 bases from V and 4 bases from J; bases unmatched to any gene: 9. Written as DNA, the CDR3 is TGTGCCAGCAGTCCCCTCGGACTAGCGGGAGGGGTTTACGAGCAGTACTTC. It codes for CASSPLGLAGGVYEQYF.

CDR3 sequence: CASSNAGSSNQPQHF. CDR3 in DNA: TGTGCCAGTAGTAATGCCGGGTCTAGTAATCAGCCCCAGCATTTT. This chain joins TRBV19 and TRBJ1-5, with D unclear. Trimming took 4 bases from V and 4 from J, leaving 14 bases between them. The CDR3 contains 15 residues. Germline V lookup: CDR1 LNHDA, CDR2 SQIVND (reference sequence).

The V call is TRBV2, the J call TRBJ1-1; 8 positions match TRBD1. CDR1 and CDR2 (germline): SNHLY, FYNNEI. The CDR3 contains 15 residues. V gave up 8 bases and J gave up 5 bases; unmatched junction bases: 13. This CDR3 is CASRGQGARVTEAFF. DNA of the CDR3: TGTGCCAGCCGGGGGCAGGGGGCTAGGGTGACTGAAGCTTTCTTT.

The chain joins TRBV6-1 to TRBJ2-3; 7 nucleotides agree with TRBD1. J gave up 10 bases and V 3 bases, and 7 bases lay outside the gene matches. This CDR3 has 13 amino acids. Germline assignment: CDR1 MNHNS and CDR2 SASEGT. The CDR3 spells CASSEDRHMSQYF. Here the CDR3 DNA reads TGTGCCAGCAGTGAGGACAGGCACATGTCGCAGTATTTT.